One and the same sample provided the 25 T cell receptor beta chains below, sequenced in a study of T cell responses to AZD1222 COVID-19 vaccine. Here immunoSEQ multiplex PCR was the method, and the copy in TCRdb shows in-frame clones only, minus some. The repertoire holds about 110,000 clones, with 70% to 90% as singletons. The source material was peripheral blood, sampled on day 0 of AZD1222 vaccination. The receptors here all came from an adult in good health.

The rearrangement uses TRBV14 and TRBJ2-5, with 10 nucleotides matching TRBD1. The CDR3 covers 16 residues. The germline V gene has CDR1 SGHDN and CDR2 FVKESK. V was pared by 4 bases and J by 2 bases, with 7 bases of the junction left unmatched. Here the CDR3 reads CASSRQPGQGQETQYF. The CDR3 DNA reads TGTGCCAGCAGCCGCCAGCCGGGACAGGGGCAAGAGACCCAGTACTTC. The full variable domain, in which reference TRBV14 and TRBJ2-5 provide the parts outside the CDR3, is EAGVTQFPSHSVIEKGQTVTLRCDPISGHDNLYWYRRVMGKEIKFLLHFVKESKQDESGMPNNRFLAERTGGTYSTLKVQPAELEDSGVYFCASSRQPGQGQETQYFGPGTRLLVL.

The chain combines TRBV4-3 with TRBJ1-3; D may be TRBD1 (6 bases). From germline, CDR1 is LGHNA and CDR2 YSLEER. With 8 bases removed from V and 4 bases from J, the gap between germline ends came to 18 bases. The CDR3 totals 15 residues. CDR3 in amino acids: CASGGRPFLGNTIYF. For the CDR3, the DNA is TGCGCCAGCGGGGGCAGGCCGTTCTTAGGAAACACCATATATTTT.

As regards this clone: The sample carries other DNA sequences with the same CDR3. The chain couples TRBV20-1 to TRBJ2-3; the D is unclear. V was clipped by 2 bases and J by 3 bases, with 0 bases between them. Germline lookup yields CDR1 DFQATT and CDR2 SNEGSKA (reference sequence). The CDR3 extends over 10 amino acids. CDR3 DNA sequence: TGCAGTGCTAGAACAGATACGCAGTATTTT. It yields the protein CSARTDTQYF.

This clone appeared a single time. The chain joins TRBV19 to TRBJ1-2; 7 bases agree with TRBD1. The CDR3 runs to 14 residues. Germline CDR1 is LNHDA and CDR2 is SQIVND (reference sequence). J lost 1 base, V lost 9 bases, and 8 bases had no gene match. CDR3 bases: TGTGCCAGCCGACGGGACAGCTTTAACTATGGCTACACCTTC. Translated: CASRRDSFNYGYTF.

The chain uses TRBV23-1 and TRBJ1-5; 7 positions agree with TRBD1. TRBV23-1 is an ORF for which the function is uncertain. This CDR3 is 15 amino acids long. V trimming: 0 bases; J trimming: 1 base; junction bases outside the gene matches: 0. The CDR3 region has the DNA TGCGCCAGCAGTCAATCACAGGGGAGCAATCAGCCCCAGCATTTT. It encodes CASSQSQGSNQPQHF.

The rearrangement joins TRBV18 to TRBJ1-4; D is ambiguous. Trimming took off 0 bases at V and 3 bases at J, with 2 bases between the two ends. Germline-derived CDR1 and CDR2 are KGHSH and LQKENI. The CDR3 consists of 13 residues. This CDR3 is CASSPPANEKLFF. The CDR3 coding sequence is TGTGCCAGCTCACCACCTGCTAATGAAAAACTGTTTTTT.

The chain uses TRBV28 and TRBJ2-5, with a weak D call TRBD1 (6 bases). V was clipped by 4 bases and J by 8 bases, with 11 bases between them. The CDR3 length is 12 residues. Germline V gene lookup returns CDR1 MDHEN and CDR2 SYDVKM. The CDR3 DNA follows: TGTGCCAGCAGTTCTACAGGGTTCACCCAGTACTTC. Translated, it gives CASSSTGFTQYF.

The V call is TRBV28, the J call TRBJ2-2; the D is unclear. CDR3 size: 14 residues. V gave up 3 bases and J gave up 4 bases, with 9 bases separating them. The germline CDR1 and CDR2 sequences are MDHEN and SYDVKM. The CDR3 region is CASSFLRRTGELFF. DNA for the CDR3: TGTGCCAGCAGTTTTTTACGGCGCACCGGGGAGCTGTTTTTT.

This chain links TRBV28 with TRBJ1-1; possible D gene TRBD1, 6 bases. V shed 6 bases and J shed 5 bases, with 22 bases lying between them. CDR3 length: 16 amino acids. The germline CDR1 and CDR2 sequences are MDHEN and SYDVKM. The CDR3 is CASSQSAGVGWTEAFF. The CDR3 nucleotides are TGTGCCAGCAGCCAGAGCGCAGGGGTAGGTTGGACTGAAGCTTTCTTT.

This clone has a handful of counts. The chain links TRBV3-1 (or the pseudogene TRBV3-2) to TRBJ1-6, with D unresolved. Between the trimmed V and J ends, which lost 1 base and 7 bases, there was a span of 2 bases. Germline-derived CDR1 and CDR2 are LGHDT and YNNKEL (reference sequence). The CDR3 loop spans 12 amino acids. In DNA form, the CDR3 reads TGTGCCAGCAGCCAAGTGAATTCACCCCTCCACTTT. The encoded protein is CASSQVNSPLHF.

This rearrangement joins TRBV28 to TRBJ1-3, with D unresolved. Trimming pared 3 bases from V and 8 bases from J, leaving 17 bases between. This CDR3 has 15 residues. Germline loops: CDR1 MDHEN, CDR2 SYDVKM. DNA of the CDR3: TGTGCCAGCAGTTTTAGTGGCAGTAAGGGATACACCATATATTTT. Residues: CASSFSGSKGYTIYF. Full variable domain (outside the CDR3, taken from reference TRBV28 and TRBJ1-3): DVKVTQSSRYLVKRTGEKVFLECVQDMDHENMFWYRQDPGLGLRLIYFSYDVKMKEKGDIPEGYSVSREKKERFSLILESASTNQTSMYLCASSFSGSKGYTIYFGEGSWLTVV.

V and J are TRBV18 and TRBJ2-3; D gene uncertain. Germline V gene lookup returns CDR1 KGHSH and CDR2 LQKENI. The CDR3 spans 11 residues. V lost 5 bases and J 2 bases, leaving 2 bases between the germline ends. Here the CDR3 reads CASSATDTQYF. The CDR3, as DNA: TGTGCCAGCTCAGCCACAGATACGCAGTATTTT.

This chain joins TRBV5-1 and TRBJ1-2; TRBD1 matches at 7 bases. With V trimmed by 0 bases and J by 4 bases, 6 bases remained unmatched. Germline V gene data show CDR1 as SGHRS and CDR2 as YFSETQ. The CDR3 sequence is 15 residues long. The CDR3 DNA is TGCGCCAGCAGCTTGGACGGGACAGTAGCCTATGGCTACACCTTC. Translation: CASSLDGTVAYGYTF.

This rearrangement joins TRBV9 to TRBJ1-5; no reliable D call. Between the trimmed V and J ends, which lost 4 bases and 2 bases, there was a span of 10 bases. CDR1 is SGDLS, CDR2 YYNGEE, per germline. The CDR3 has 14 residues. The CDR3 coding sequence is TGTGCCAGCAGCCCTACGGGTGGCAATCAGCCCCAGCATTTT. Translated, it gives CASSPTGGNQPQHF.

The V call is TRBV15, the J call TRBJ1-5; D ambiguous. The CDR3 is 15 residues long. Germline V gives CDR1 LNHNV, CDR2 YYDKDF (reference sequence). Trimming cost V 0 bases and J 5 bases, with 11 bases left between them. CDR3 protein: CATSRDQNPDQPQHF. The DNA of the CDR3 is TGTGCCACCAGCAGAGATCAGAATCCTGATCAGCCCCAGCATTTT.

The chain recombines TRBV2 with TRBJ2-2; TRBD1 matches at 7 bases. V dropped 5 bases and J dropped 7; count of bases not matched to a gene: 7. Germline lookup yields CDR1 SNHLY and CDR2 FYNNEI. This CDR3 region has 14 residues. The CDR3 reads CASSNTGVGGELFF. In DNA, the CDR3 is TGTGCCAGCAGTAACACAGGGGTTGGCGGGGAGCTGTTTTTT.

The chain recombines TRBV10-3 with TRBJ1-5, with D unclear. Trimming stripped 2 bases from V and 1 base from J, with 6 bases between. The CDR3 has 14 amino acids. Germline V lookup: CDR1 ENHRY, CDR2 SYGVKD. The DNA of the CDR3 is TGTGCCATCAGTGAGGGGGTAAGCAATCAGCCCCAGCATTTT. It specifies CAISEGVSNQPQHF.

The rearrangement joins TRBV7-2 to TRBJ2-5; no clear D gene. The V end lost 5 bases, the J end lost 5 bases, and 12 bases lay between the germline ends. Germline V gene sequence: CDR1 SGHTA, CDR2 FQGNSA. This CDR3 comprises 13 residues. In DNA form, the CDR3 reads TGTGCCAGCAGCCTTCCCGTGGAGGAGACCCAGTACTTC. Translating it yields CASSLPVEETQYF.

The chain has TRBV29-1 and TRBJ1-1, with D uncertain. CDR1 SQVTM and CDR2 ANQGSEA come from the germline V gene. Trimming stripped 6 bases from V and 5 bases from J, with 19 bases between. This CDR3 spans 14 amino acids. The CDR3 DNA follows: TGCAGCGTCCCTGACTCGGGGTTGGGTACTGAAGCTTTCTTT. Its protein product is CSVPDSGLGTEAFF.

The genes are TRBV10-1 and TRBJ2-7, with 16 bases fitting TRBD2. Germline-derived CDR1 and CDR2 are WNHNN and SYGVQD (reference sequence). The CDR3 length is 17 residues. V trimming: 7 bases; J trimming: 0 bases; junction bases outside the gene matches: 6. The CDR3 bases are TGCGCCAGCATCGGGACTAGCGGGAGGGAGAGCTCCTACGAGCAGTACGTC. Translation: CASIGTSGRESSYEQYV.

V gene TRBV5-8 combines with J gene TRBJ1-3; D is unclear. V was clipped by 4 bases and J by 4 bases, with 12 bases between them. This CDR3 is 14 amino acids long. CDR1 and CDR2 (germline): SGHTS, YDEGEE. In DNA form, the CDR3 reads TGTGCCAGCAGCCTACACCTGGGGGGAAACACCATATATTTT. Translating gives CASSLHLGGNTIYF.

CDR3 protein: CAWKWGRGLMSRYGYTF. The DNA of the CDR3 is TGTGCCTGGAAATGGGGGCGCGGGCTAATGAGTCGCTATGGCTACACCTTC. This chain links TRBV30 with TRBJ1-2; a possible D gene is TRBD1 (6 bases). The CDR3 spans 17 residues. The ends were cut back, 4 bases at V and 4 bases at J, with 25 bases in the middle. Germline loops: CDR1 GTSNPN, CDR2 SVGIG (reference sequence).

In its sample, this clone was seen a few times. This chain connects TRBV6-5 to TRBJ1-1; maybe TRBD1 (6 bases). The CDR3 runs to 14 residues. Trimming left V 6 bases short and J 0 bases short, with 11 bases between. Germline values: CDR1 MNHEY, CDR2 SVGAGI. The CDR3 bases are TGTGCCAGCAGCATTACAGGGATGAACACTGAAGCTTTCTTT. Its protein is CASSITGMNTEAFF.

Comment on this clone: This sample also contains other DNA sequences that code for the same CDR3. The chain uses TRBV11-3 and TRBJ1-1; D not resolved. Germline V gene lookup returns CDR1 SGHNT and CDR2 YENEEA. The ends were cut back, 3 bases at V and 1 base at J, with 0 bases in the middle. The CDR3 sequence is 11 residues long. The CDR3 sequence is CASSLNTEAFF. Written as DNA, the CDR3 is TGTGCCAGCAGCTTGAACACTGAAGCTTTCTTT.

The gene calls are TRBV7-9 and TRBJ2-6, with D possibly matching TRBD2 (5 bases). The CDR3 is 16 residues long. Trimming stripped 5 bases from V and 3 bases from J, with 14 bases between. Germline assignment: CDR1 SEHNR and CDR2 FQNEAQ (reference sequence). This CDR3 is CASSPPRVNGANVLTF. CDR3 DNA: TGTGCCAGCAGCCCACCGAGGGTTAATGGGGCCAACGTCCTGACTTTC.